What follows are 14 T cell receptor beta chains derived from one specimen sequenced in a study of CD8 T cells in ankylosing spondylitis. TCRdb reprocessed the 5' RACE reads via MiXCR and lists one record per CDR3 protein. This sample has 150,000 or so distinct CDR3 sequences, with roughly 30% found just once. Sequencing was performed on synovial fluid, either unsorted or a sorted T cell fraction (not recorded which). The receptors were sampled from a male donor with ankylosing spondylitis.

This clonotype was found many times. The V call is TRBV10-2, the J call TRBJ2-5; D perhaps matches TRBD2 (6 bases). CDR3 length: 13 amino acids. Trimming shortened V by 5 bases and J by 2 bases, and 9 bases separated the two germline ends. The germline V gene encodes CDR1 WSHSY and CDR2 SAAADI. The CDR3 protein is CASSTSRQETQYF. DNA for the CDR3: TGCGCCAGCAGTACTAGCCGACAAGAGACCCAGTACTTC.

This clonotype was observed a few times. The CDR3, as DNA: TGCAGTGCGCCCTTGGCGCTACTATGGGCGGGGGGGAATGAGCAGTTCTTC. Its protein product is CSAPLALLWAGGNEQFF. This chain joins TRBV20-1 and TRBJ2-1; 9 positions agree with TRBD2. The CDR3 is 17 amino acids. The germline V gene has CDR1 DFQATT and CDR2 SNEGSKA (reference sequence). Trimming at V came to 6 bases and at J to 7 bases, leaving 19 bases not matched to a gene.

This clonotype has only one observation. CDR3 nucleotides: TGTGCCAGCAGTTTAGAGGGGGGTACGACCCAGTACTTC. It encodes CASSLEGGTTQYF. The rearrangement joins TRBV12-3 or TRBV12-4 to TRBJ2-5; tentatively, D is TRBD1 or TRBD2 (6 bases each). The V gene lost 1 base and the J gene lost 7 bases, with 10 bases spanning the gap. The CDR3 consists of 13 residues.

In its sample, this clonotype was seen a few times. The chain employs TRBV29-1 and TRBJ1-1; D ambiguous. CDR1 and CDR2 from the germline V gene are SQVTM and ANQGSEA. The length of the CDR3 is 12 residues. Trimming removed 5 bases at V and 8 bases at J, with 15 bases between. DNA for the CDR3: TGCAGCGTTACCACCGGGCCATTAGAAGCTTTCTTT. It codes for CSVTTGPLEAFF.

This rearrangement joins TRBV18 to TRBJ2-7; 9 bases agree with TRBD1. The CDR3 covers 13 residues. Germline assignment: CDR1 KGHSH and CDR2 LQKENI. V lost 5 bases to trimming and J lost 5 bases; unmatched junction nucleotides: 4. CDR3 in DNA: TGTGCCAGCTCAACAGGACAGGGGAACGAGCAGTACTTC. It is translated as CASSTGQGNEQYF.

The chain employs TRBV7-2 and TRBJ1-2; D not certain. Germline V gene data show CDR1 as SGHTA and CDR2 as FQGNSA. The CDR3 runs 13 residues. Trimming took off 5 bases at V and 3 bases at J, with 10 bases between the two ends. CDR3 DNA: TGTGCCAGCAGCCACAACCGAGACTATGGCTACACCTTC. It is translated as CASSHNRDYGYTF.

The rearrangement uses TRBV4-3 and TRBJ2-1, with 12 bases fitting TRBD2. CDR3 size: 19 residues. The germline CDR1 and CDR2 sequences are LGHNA and YSLEER. V was pared by 1 base and J by 7 bases, with 14 bases of the junction left unmatched. CDR3 region: CASSQATPTSGSLGNEQFF. The CDR3 DNA reads as TGCGCCAGCAGCCAAGCTACACCGACTAGCGGGAGTCTGGGTAATGAGCAGTTCTTC.

This rearrangement joins TRBV7-2 to TRBJ2-1; the D is unclear. V was shortened by 0 bases and J by 10 bases, with 4 bases between the two germline ends. The CDR3 totals 11 residues. Per germline, CDR1 SGHTA and CDR2 FQGNSA. The CDR3, as DNA: TGTGCCAGCAGCTTAGCAGTGGAGCAGTTCTTC. Its translation is CASSLAVEQFF.

The chain is built from TRBV12-3 or TRBV12-4 and TRBJ2-1; no clear D. The V and J ends lost 4 bases and 8 bases respectively, with 9 bases between them. CDR3 size: 12 residues. CDR3 sequence reads: CASSWGFDEQFF. The CDR3, as DNA: TGTGCCAGCAGTTGGGGATTCGATGAGCAGTTCTTC.

At least ten counts were recorded for this clonotype. J is TRBJ1-4 and V is TRBV5-1; weak D call: TRBD1 (6 bases). The V gene lost 3 bases and the J gene lost 8 bases, with 17 bases spanning the gap. The CDR3 spans 15 residues. The germline V gene encodes CDR1 SGHRS and CDR2 YFSETQ. CDR3 in DNA: TGCGCCAGCAGCTCTTCTTCGGGGGCTGGGGAAAAACTGTTTTTT. Translation: CASSSSSGAGEKLFF.

The genes are TRBV6-1 and TRBJ1-1, with a weak D call TRBD1 (5 bases). The germline CDR1 and CDR2 sequences are MNHNS and SASEGT. V was cut by 6 bases and J by 1 base, with 9 bases left in between. The CDR3 spans 13 residues. The CDR3 DNA sequence: TGTGCCAGCAGGGGGGACGCGAACACTGAAGCTTTCTTT. It yields the protein CASRGDANTEAFF.

In this sample, this clonotype turned up a few times. The genes are TRBV28 and TRBJ2-4, with D perhaps TRBD1 (6 bases). V lost 4 bases, J lost 0 bases, and 13 bases lay in between. Germline CDR1 reads MDHEN; CDR2 reads SYDVKM. The CDR3 covers 16 residues. The CDR3 DNA follows: TGTGCCAGCAGTTCAGACAGGCCGCTAGCCAAAAACATTCAGTACTTC. It codes for CASSSDRPLAKNIQYF.

This clonotype was recorded a few times. This chain connects TRBV21-1 to TRBJ2-4; no DNA check was done on the table's D call, TRBD1. TRBV21-1 corresponds to a pseudogene. This CDR3 spans 21 amino acids. This CDR3 reads CASSPKGGTNSSKAIENIQYF. CDR3 nucleotide sequence: TGTGCCAGCAGCCCTAAGGGGGGGACAAATTCATCCAAAGCCATTGAAAACATTCAGTACTTC.

This clonotype has more than one count but fewer than ten. The chain carries TRBV2 and TRBJ2-1; D is possibly TRBD2 (6 bases). The CDR3 has 11 residues. Germline lookup yields CDR1 SNHLY and CDR2 FYNNEI. Between the trimmed V and J ends, which lost 6 bases and 15 bases, there was a span of 15 bases. The CDR3: CASRRLGLPFF. The DNA of the CDR3 is TGTGCCAGCAGGAGACTAGGGCTCCCGTTCTTC.